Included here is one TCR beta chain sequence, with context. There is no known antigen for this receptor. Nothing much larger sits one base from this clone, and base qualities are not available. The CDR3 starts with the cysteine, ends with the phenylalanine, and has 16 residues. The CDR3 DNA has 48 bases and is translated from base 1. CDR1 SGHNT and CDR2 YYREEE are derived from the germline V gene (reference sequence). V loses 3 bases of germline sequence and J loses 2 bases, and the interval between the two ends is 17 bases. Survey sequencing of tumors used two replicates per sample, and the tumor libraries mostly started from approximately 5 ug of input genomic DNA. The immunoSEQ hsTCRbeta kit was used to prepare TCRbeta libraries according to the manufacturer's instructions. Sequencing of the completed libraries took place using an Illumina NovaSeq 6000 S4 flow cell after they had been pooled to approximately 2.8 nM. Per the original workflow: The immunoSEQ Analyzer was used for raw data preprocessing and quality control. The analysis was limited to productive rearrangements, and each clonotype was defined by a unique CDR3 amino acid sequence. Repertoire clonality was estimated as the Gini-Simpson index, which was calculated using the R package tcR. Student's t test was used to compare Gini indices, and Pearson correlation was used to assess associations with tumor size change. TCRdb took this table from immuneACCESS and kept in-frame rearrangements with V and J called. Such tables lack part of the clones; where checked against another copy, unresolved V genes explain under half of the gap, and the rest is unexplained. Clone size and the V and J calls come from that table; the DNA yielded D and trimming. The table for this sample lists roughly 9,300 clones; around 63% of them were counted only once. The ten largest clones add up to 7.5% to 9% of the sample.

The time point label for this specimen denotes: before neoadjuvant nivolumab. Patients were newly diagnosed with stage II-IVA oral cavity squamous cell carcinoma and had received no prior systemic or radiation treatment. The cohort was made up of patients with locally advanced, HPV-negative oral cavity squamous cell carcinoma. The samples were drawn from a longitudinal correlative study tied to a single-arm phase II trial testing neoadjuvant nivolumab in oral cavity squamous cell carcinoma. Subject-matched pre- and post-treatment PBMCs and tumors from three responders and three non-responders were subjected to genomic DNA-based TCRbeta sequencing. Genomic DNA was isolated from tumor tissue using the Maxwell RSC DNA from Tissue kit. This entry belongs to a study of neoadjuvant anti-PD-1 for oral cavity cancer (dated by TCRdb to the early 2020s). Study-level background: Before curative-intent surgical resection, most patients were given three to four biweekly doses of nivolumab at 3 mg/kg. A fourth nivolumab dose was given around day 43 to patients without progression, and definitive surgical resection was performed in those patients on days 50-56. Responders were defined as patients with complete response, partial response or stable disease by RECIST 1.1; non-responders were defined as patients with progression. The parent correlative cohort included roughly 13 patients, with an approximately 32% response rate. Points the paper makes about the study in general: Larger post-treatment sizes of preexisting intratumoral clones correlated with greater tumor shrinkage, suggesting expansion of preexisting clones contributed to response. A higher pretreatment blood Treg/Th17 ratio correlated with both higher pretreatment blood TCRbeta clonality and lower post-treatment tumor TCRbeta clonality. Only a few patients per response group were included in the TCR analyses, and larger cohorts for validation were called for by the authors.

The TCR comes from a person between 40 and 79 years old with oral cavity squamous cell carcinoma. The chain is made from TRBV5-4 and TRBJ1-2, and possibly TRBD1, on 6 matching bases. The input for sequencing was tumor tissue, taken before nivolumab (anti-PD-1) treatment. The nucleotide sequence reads TGTGCCAGCAGCTCCCTAGGACAGATCAACAACTATGGCTACACCTTC. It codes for CASSSLGQINNYGYTF. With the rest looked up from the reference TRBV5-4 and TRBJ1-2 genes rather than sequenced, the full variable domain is ETGVTQSPTHLIKTRGQQVTLRCSSQSGHNTVSWYQQALGQGPQFIFQYYREEENGRGNFPPRFSGLQFPNYSSELNVNALELDDSALYLCASSSLGQINNYGYTFGSGTRLTVV.